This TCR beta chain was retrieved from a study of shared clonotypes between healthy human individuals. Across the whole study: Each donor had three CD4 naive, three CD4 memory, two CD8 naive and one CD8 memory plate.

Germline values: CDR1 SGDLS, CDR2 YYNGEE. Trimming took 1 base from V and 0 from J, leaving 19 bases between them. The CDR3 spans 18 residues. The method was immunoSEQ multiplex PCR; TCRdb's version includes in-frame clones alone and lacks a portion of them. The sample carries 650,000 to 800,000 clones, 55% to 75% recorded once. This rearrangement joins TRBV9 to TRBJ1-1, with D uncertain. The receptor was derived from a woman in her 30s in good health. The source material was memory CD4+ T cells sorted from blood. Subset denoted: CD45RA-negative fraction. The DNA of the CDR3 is TGTGCCAGCAGCGTAAGTTGGGCATGCGTGCCCTTGAACACTGAAGCTTTCTTT. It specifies CASSVSWACVPLNTEAFF. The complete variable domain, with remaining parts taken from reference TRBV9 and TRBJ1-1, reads DSGVTQTPKHLITATGQRVTLRCSPRSGDLSVYWYQQSLDQGLQFLIQYYNGEERAKGNILERFSAQQFPDLHSELNLSSLELGDSALYFCASSVSWACVPLNTEAFFGQGTRLTVV.